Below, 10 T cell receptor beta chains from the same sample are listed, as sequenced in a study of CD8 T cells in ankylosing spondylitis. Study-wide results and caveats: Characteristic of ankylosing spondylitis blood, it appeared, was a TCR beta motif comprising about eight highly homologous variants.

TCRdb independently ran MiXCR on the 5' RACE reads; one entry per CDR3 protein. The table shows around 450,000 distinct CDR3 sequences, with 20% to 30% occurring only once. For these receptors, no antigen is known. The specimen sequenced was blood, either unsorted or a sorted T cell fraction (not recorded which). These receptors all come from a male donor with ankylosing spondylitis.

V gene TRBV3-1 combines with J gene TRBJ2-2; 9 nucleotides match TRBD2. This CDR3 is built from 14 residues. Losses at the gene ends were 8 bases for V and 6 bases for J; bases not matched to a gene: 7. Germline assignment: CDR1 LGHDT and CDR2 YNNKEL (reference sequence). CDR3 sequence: CASAQGGRAGELFF. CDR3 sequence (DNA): TGTGCCAGCGCTCAAGGCGGGAGGGCCGGGGAGCTGTTTTTT.

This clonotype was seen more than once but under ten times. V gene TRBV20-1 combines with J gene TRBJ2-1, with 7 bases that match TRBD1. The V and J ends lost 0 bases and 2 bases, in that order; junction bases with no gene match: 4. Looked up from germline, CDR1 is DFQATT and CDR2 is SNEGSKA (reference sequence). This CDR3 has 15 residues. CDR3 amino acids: CSARDHRGTYNEQFF. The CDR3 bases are TGCAGTGCTAGAGATCACAGGGGAACCTACAATGAGCAGTTCTTC.

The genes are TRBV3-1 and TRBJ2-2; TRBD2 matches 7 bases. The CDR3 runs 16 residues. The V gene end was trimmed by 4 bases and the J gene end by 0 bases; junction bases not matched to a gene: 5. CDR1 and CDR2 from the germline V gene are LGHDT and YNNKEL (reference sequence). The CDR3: CASSPTGTTNTGELFF. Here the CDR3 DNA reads TGTGCCAGCAGCCCCACCGGGACTACGAACACCGGGGAGCTGTTTTTT.

CDR3 DNA: TGCAGTGCCGTTAGGACGGAGGCTAACTATGGCTACACCTTC. It is translated as CSAVRTEANYGYTF. This sequence joins TRBV20-1 and TRBJ1-2, with D unresolved. The CDR3 runs 14 residues. The germline gives CDR1 DFQATT, CDR2 SNEGSKA (reference sequence). V gave up 6 bases and J gave up 0 bases, with 14 bases separating them.

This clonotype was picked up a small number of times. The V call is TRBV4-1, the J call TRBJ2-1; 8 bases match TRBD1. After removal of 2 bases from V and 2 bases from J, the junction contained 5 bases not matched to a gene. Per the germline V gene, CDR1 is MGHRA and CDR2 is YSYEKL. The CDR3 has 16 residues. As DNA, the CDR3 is TGCGCCAGCAGCCAACGACAGGGGTCCACCTACAATGAGCAGTTCTTC. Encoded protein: CASSQRQGSTYNEQFF.

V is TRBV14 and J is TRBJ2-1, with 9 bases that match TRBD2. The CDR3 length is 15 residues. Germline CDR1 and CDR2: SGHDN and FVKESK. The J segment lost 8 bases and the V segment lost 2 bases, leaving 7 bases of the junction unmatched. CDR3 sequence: CASSQPAGGFDEQFF. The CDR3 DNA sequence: TGTGCCAGCAGCCAACCAGCGGGAGGTTTCGATGAGCAGTTCTTC.

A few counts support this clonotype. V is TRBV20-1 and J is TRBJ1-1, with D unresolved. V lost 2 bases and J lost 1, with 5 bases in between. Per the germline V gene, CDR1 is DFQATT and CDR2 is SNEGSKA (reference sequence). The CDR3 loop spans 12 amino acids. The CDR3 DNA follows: TGCAGTGCTAGACGGGCGAACACTGAAGCTTTCTTT. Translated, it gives CSARRANTEAFF.

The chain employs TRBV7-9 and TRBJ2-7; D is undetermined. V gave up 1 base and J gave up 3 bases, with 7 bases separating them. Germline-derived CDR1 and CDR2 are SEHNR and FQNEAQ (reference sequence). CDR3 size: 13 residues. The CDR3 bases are TGTGCCAGCAGCTTAGGTCCAATCTACGAGCAGTACTTC. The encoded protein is CASSLGPIYEQYF.

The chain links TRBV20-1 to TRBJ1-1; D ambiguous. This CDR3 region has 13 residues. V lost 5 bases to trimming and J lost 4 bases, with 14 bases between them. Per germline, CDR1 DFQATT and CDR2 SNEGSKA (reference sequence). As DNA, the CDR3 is TGCAGTGCTTGCATTTATGAGGGCACTGAAGCTTTCTTT. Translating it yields CSACIYEGTEAFF.

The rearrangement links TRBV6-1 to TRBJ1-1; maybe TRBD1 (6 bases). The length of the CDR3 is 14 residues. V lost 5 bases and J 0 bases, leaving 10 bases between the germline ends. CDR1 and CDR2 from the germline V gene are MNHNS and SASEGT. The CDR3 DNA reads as TGTGCCAGCAGTCCTTACAGGGTGAACACTGAAGCTTTCTTT. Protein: CASSPYRVNTEAFF.